This T cell receptor beta chain is from a study of blood T cell repertoires in COVID-19. The wider study: The cDNA or gDNA used as material had been derived from T cells, B-cell-depleted T cells, or PBMCs.

This clone was counted only a few times. The CDR3 is 20 residues long. Germline V lookup: CDR1 MGHRA, CDR2 YSYEKL. Deletions cut 0 bases from V and 0 bases from J, with 20 bases between. It was during active infection that Seattle patients were enrolled and then longitudinally followed. Methods used by the authors: For nucleated cells, counts were estimated from reference gene primer amplification. The table came from immunoSEQ multiplex PCR; TCRdb's copy has only in-frame clones and leaves some out. V and J calls and clone size are as listed in that table; D and trimming were resolved from the DNA. Of about 76,000 clones listed, roughly 84% are singletons.

V usage is TRBV4-1 and J usage is TRBJ1-4; D not resolved. The TCR was taken from a man in his fifties or sixties with COVID-19, enrolled during active disease. Sequencing was done on a sample of peripheral blood. For the CDR3, the DNA is TGCGCCAGCAGCCAAGATTCATTGAAGTTCCGCAGGACAACTAATGAAAAACTGTTTTTT. Translation gives CASSQDSLKFRRTTNEKLFF.